This is a list of T cell receptor beta chains from one sample in a study of CD8+CD57+ T cells in acquired aplastic anemia. One entry per CDR3 protein, called by TCRdb with MiXCR from the reads. The sample holds approximately 200,000 distinct CDR3 sequences; roughly 50% are singletons and the top ten take less than 20%. Material for sequencing was sorted CD4+, CD8+, or CD8+CD57+ T cells (not recorded which) from PBMCs. Source of these receptors: a human donor with aplastic anemia. Both conserved end residues are part of each CDR3. A D gene is named only where the DNA matches it firmly. Only part of the rows carry a size: once, few, many, or a class if the clone is expanded.

size,D,V,J,DNA,CDR3
many,NA,TRBV13,TRBJ1-3,TGTGCCAGCAGCTTGAGTTCCGGGACGCACTCTGGAAACACCATATATTTT,CASSLSSGTHSGNTIYF
NA,TRBD1,TRBV19,TRBJ2-1,TGTGCCAGTAGTCCTGGGGACAGTAACAATGAGCAGCTCTTC,CASSPGDSNNEQLF
NA,NA,TRBV7-9,TRBJ2-5,TGTGCCAGCAGCCACAAAACAGGACAAGGGACCCAGTACTTC,CASSHKTGQGTQYF
many,TRBD1,TRBV20-1,TRBJ2-1,TGCAGTGCTAGAGATCACAGGGGATACAATGAGCAGTTCTTC,CSARDHRGYNEQFF
NA,TRBD2,TRBV7-9,TRBJ2-3,TGTGCCAGCAGCGCGGGACCAGCGGGGACCTCAGATACGCAGTATTTT,CASSAGPAGTSDTQYF
NA,TRBD2,TRBV2,TRBJ2-5,TGTGCCAGCAGTCGACTAGCGGCTCGGCGGGAGACCCAGTACTTC,CASSRLAARRETQYF
NA,TRBD2,TRBV20-1,TRBJ2-7,TGCAGTGCTAGGAGGCTAGCGGGTACATCCTACGAGCAGTACTTC,CSARRLAGTSYEQYF
NA,NA,TRBV20-1,TRBJ2-7,TGCAGTGCTAGCGAGCTGGTTTACGAGCAGTACTTC,CSASELVYEQYF
many,NA,TRBV13,TRBJ1-3,TGTGCCAGCAGCTTAGGGGTATCTGGAAACACCATATATTTT,CASSLGVSGNTIYF
many,NA,TRBV20-1,TRBJ2-7,TGCAGTGCTTCGGGTCCCTACGAGCAGTACTTC,CSASGPYEQYF
many,NA,TRBV7-3,TRBJ2-2,TGTGCCAGCAGCTTAGGTCAGGGTGGCACCGGGGAGCTGTTTTTT,CASSLGQGGTGELFF
once,NA,TRBV5-6,TRBJ1-6,TGTGCCAGTAGTATTGAGGGGGTTGATAATTCACCCCTCCACTTT,CASSIEGVDNSPLHF
many,NA,TRBV7-9,TRBJ1-5,TGTGCCAGCAGCTTAGGGGCAGATCGGCCCCAGCATTTT,CASSLGADRPQHF
NA,NA,TRBV7-6,TRBJ2-3,TGTGCCAGCGGGATCGGGACCCTGATGGATACGCAGTATTTT,CASGIGTLMDTQYF
many,TRBD2,TRBV6-1,TRBJ2-7,TGTGCCAGCCGTTCGGGGGGGAACTACGAGCAGTACTTC,CASRSGGNYEQYF
many,NA,TRBV12-3/TRBV12-4,TRBJ2-2,TGTGCCAGCAGTGCAGCGAACACCGGGGAGCTGTTTTTT,CASSAANTGELFF
few,NA,TRBV11-2,TRBJ2-7,TGTGCCAGCAGCTTAGAATTTTCCTACGAGCAGTACTTC,CASSLEFSYEQYF
many,NA,TRBV9,TRBJ1-2,TGTGCCAGCAGCGTAGATGGGGTTTCAAGCTATGGCTACACCTTC,CASSVDGVSSYGYTF
NA,NA,TRBV20-1,TRBJ1-5,TGCAGTGCTAGAGATCTTCGTAATCAGCCCCAGCATTTT,CSARDLRNQPQHF
NA,NA,TRBV28,TRBJ2-3,TGTGCCAGCAGTTTAGGACCGGTGCGTTTTAATACAGATACGCAGTATTTT,CASSLGPVRFNTDTQYF
once,NA,TRBV20-1,TRBJ1-5,TGCAGTGCTAGAGGAGTGAGCAATCAGCCCCAGCATTTT,CSARGVSNQPQHF
NA,NA,TRBV19,TRBJ2-5,TGTGCCAGTAGTACGGGGCTCGGGGGCCGTGACCAAGAGACCCAGTACTTC,CASSTGLGGRDQETQYF
NA,NA,TRBV15,TRBJ1-1,TGTGCCACGCGCTACGACGGAAACACTGAAGCTTTCTTT,CATRYDGNTEAFF
few,NA,TRBV30,TRBJ2-7,TGTGCCTGGAGGCGGGGGCTTCCCTACGAGCAGTACTTC,CAWRRGLPYEQYF
NA,TRBD1,TRBV6-9,TRBJ2-4,TGTGCCAGCAGTTATTCAGGGACAGGGGGGTCGAAAAACATTCAGTACTTC,CASSYSGTGGSKNIQYF
many,NA,TRBV7-2,TRBJ2-2,TGTGCCAGCAGCTTCTTGACTACCACCGGGGAGCTGTTTTTT,CASSFLTTTGELFF
many,TRBD1,TRBV5-1,TRBJ1-2,TGCGCCAGCAGCTTTGGGGACAGGGGGCGCTTACTAGCTTCCTATGGCTACACCTTC,CASSFGDRGRLLASYGYTF
once,NA,TRBV5-1,TRBJ1-2,TGCGCCAGCAGCTTGGGACAGGTGAACTCTGGCTACACCTTC,CASSLGQVNSGYTF
NA,TRBD1,TRBV6-6,TRBJ2-3,TGTGCCAGCGCCTGGACAGGGAGCACAGATACGCAGTATTTT,CASAWTGSTDTQYF
NA,TRBD2,TRBV6-1,TRBJ2-4,TGTGCCAGCAGTTCACTAGCGGGGCTAGACATTCAGTACTTC,CASSSLAGLDIQYF
many,TRBD2,TRBV5-1,TRBJ2-3,TGCGCCAGCAGCAAGACTAGCGGGGGGGCCGCAGATACGCAGTATTTT,CASSKTSGGAADTQYF
few,TRBD1,TRBV5-1,TRBJ2-7,TGCGCCAGCAGCACTCGGACAGGGGGTGAGCAGTACTTC,CASSTRTGGEQYF
many,TRBD2,TRBV5-1,TRBJ2-1,TGCGCCAGCAGCTTGTCGGCTAGCGGGGTCGGCAACAATGAGCAGTTCTTC,CASSLSASGVGNNEQFF
NA,TRBD1,TRBV20-1,TRBJ2-3,TGCAGTGCTAGCGTAGGGACAGGGGGCACGGATACGCAGTATTTT,CSASVGTGGTDTQYF
many,NA,TRBV12-3/TRBV12-4,TRBJ2-2,TGTGCCAGCAGTTTGGCGTTGGGCGGGGAGCTGTTTTTT,CASSLALGGELFF
many,TRBD1,TRBV19,TRBJ1-1,TGTGCCAGTAGTGTCCGACAGGGGCTGAACACTGAAGCTTTCTTT,CASSVRQGLNTEAFF
many,TRBD2,TRBV2,TRBJ2-3,TGTGCCACCAGGACTAGCGGAAACACAGATACGCAGTATTTT,CATRTSGNTDTQYF
NA,NA,TRBV12-3/TRBV12-4,TRBJ1-2,TGTGCCAGCAATCCGACAGGCCTCTATGGCTACACCTTC,CASNPTGLYGYTF
many,NA,TRBV5-5,TRBJ2-7,TGTGCCAGCAGCTTAGATTTTGGCGAGCAGTACTTC,CASSLDFGEQYF
few,NA,TRBV7-2,TRBJ1-6,TGTGCCAGCAGCTTAGGTACAGGAACCAATTCACCCCTCCACTTT,CASSLGTGTNSPLHF
many,TRBD1,TRBV5-1,TRBJ1-4,TGCGCCAGCAGTGACCAGGGACAGGGGGCACAAAAACTGTTTTTT,CASSDQGQGAQKLFF
many,NA,TRBV5-1,TRBJ2-7,TGCGCCAGCAGCTTGGACAGTAAATACGAGCAGTACTTC,CASSLDSKYEQYF
many,NA,TRBV4-1,TRBJ1-2,TGCGCCAGCAGCCAATATGCGGGCAGGGGTAACGGCTACACCTTC,CASSQYAGRGNGYTF
NA,TRBD2,TRBV20-1,TRBJ2-3,TGCAGTGCTAGCCATCCCGGGGGGACTAGCGGCCCCAATGAGCAGTATTTT,CSASHPGGTSGPNEQYF
many,NA,TRBV7-3,TRBJ1-1,TGTGCCAGCAGCTTAAAGGGGCATGGAGGGCTGAACACTGAAGCTTTCTTT,CASSLKGHGGLNTEAFF
few,TRBD2,TRBV2,TRBJ2-5,TGTGCCAGCAGGCCTAGCGGGGCTCAAGAGACCCAGTACTTC,CASRPSGAQETQYF
NA,NA,TRBV6-5,TRBJ1-2,TGTGCCAGCAGCGGACAGCGACATGGCTACACCTTC,CASSGQRHGYTF
few,NA,TRBV3-1,TRBJ1-5,TGTGCCAGCAGCCAAGGAAGAATACTTAGCAATCAGCCCCAGCATTTT,CASSQGRILSNQPQHF
NA,NA,TRBV20-1,TRBJ2-5,TGCAGCCTTGGGGGGTTAGGCCCCCAAGAGACCCAGCACTTC,CSLGGLGPQETQHF
NA,TRBD1,TRBV4-3,TRBJ1-5,TGCGACAACGGGTACCGGGACAGTCATCAGCCCCAGCATTTT,CDNGYRDSHQPQHF
many,NA,TRBV9,TRBJ1-2,TGTGCCAGCAGCGTAGAATTGGGTCGAGGGAACGGCTACACCTTC,CASSVELGRGNGYTF
NA,TRBD1,TRBV6-5,TRBJ2-7,TGTGCCAGCACTAGAGGGGGCGCGGGCGAGCAGTACTTC,CASTRGGAGEQYF
once,TRBD1,TRBV5-5,TRBJ1-2,TGTGCCAGCAGCTTGGAATCAGGGGGCTTGGTAGATGGCTACACCTTC,CASSLESGGLVDGYTF
NA,NA,TRBV19,TRBJ1-2,TGTGCCAGTAGTATCAGGGGACTAGCGGGGGGGAACTATGGCTACACCTTC,CASSIRGLAGGNYGYTF
many,NA,TRBV4-1,TRBJ2-7,TGCGCCAGCAGCCAGACATTCACCTACGAGCAGTACTTC,CASSQTFTYEQYF
NA,NA,TRBV7-3,TRBJ1-2,TGTGCCAGCAGCTTATCTGGGGGAAGCGATGGCTACACCTTC,CASSLSGGSDGYTF
NA,NA,TRBV15,TRBJ1-2,TGTGCCACCAGCAGGAAGGGGATGTGGGATGGCTACACCTTC,CATSRKGMWDGYTF
once,NA,TRBV9,TRBJ1-6,TGTGCCAGCAGCGTAGTGGACTCACCGATTAATTCACCCCTCCACTTT,CASSVVDSPINSPLHF
NA,NA,TRBV24-1,TRBJ2-7,TGTGCCACTACCCGGAGCGCCGCGGGCGAGCAGTACTTC,CATTRSAAGEQYF
NA,NA,TRBV14,TRBJ2-5,TGTGCCAGCAGCCAAGTGGGGTTTCAAGAGACCCAGTACTTC,CASSQVGFQETQYF